This T cell receptor (beta chain) was profiled in a study of T cells expressing NK-cell markers. The wider study: Researchers got TCR beta repertoires out of sorted CD3+CD56+NKG2C+, CD3+CD56+NKG2C- and CD3+CD56-NKG2C+ T cells.

TCRdb derives one entry per CDR3 protein from the 5' RACE reads, leaving out DNA. Its listing shows 150,000 to 180,000 distinct CDR3 sequences. This CDR3 has 15 residues. The germline V gene encodes CDR1 MNHEY and CDR2 SVGAGI. Whole-study findings and limits: The leading position in the CD3+CD56-NKG2C+ fraction of several donors also went to these clonotypes.

About this clonotype itself: What it binds is unknown.

The receptor's source is a woman in her 50s in good health. This chain joins TRBV6-5 and TRBJ2-2; TCRdb lists TRBD1, though no DNA is available to test this call. Specimen: blood T cells: a sorted CD56 or NKG2C T cell subset, CD4+ or CD8+ T cells, or bulk PBMC T cells (not recorded which). The CDR3 here is CASSLGQENTGELFF.